Below are 7 T cell receptor beta chains sequenced from a single sample in a study of identifying expanded T cells in peripheral blood. Here immunoSEQ multiplex PCR was the method, and the copy in TCRdb shows in-frame clones only, minus some. The sample has approximately 58,000 clones, around 90% seen once; the top ten hold around 3.3%. The source material was blood. Every receptor here comes from a person aged 18 to 75 in good health.

The chain recombines TRBV7-7 with TRBJ2-1; TRBD2 matches at 9 bases. The length of the CDR3 is 18 residues. Germline CDR1 SSHAT, CDR2 FNYEAQ (reference sequence). V lost 6 bases, J lost 5 bases, and 17 bases stayed unmatched. The CDR3 is CASRPLPMTSGFNNEQFF. CDR3 bases: TGTGCCAGCAGACCATTACCGATGACTAGCGGATTCAACAATGAGCAGTTCTTC. The whole variable domain, remainder taken from reference TRBV7-7 and TRBJ2-1, is GAGVSQSPRYKVTKRGQDVTLRCDPISSHATLYWYQQALGQGPEFLTYFNYEAQPDKSGLPSDRFSAERPEGSISTLTIQRTEQRDSAMYRCASRPLPMTSGFNNEQFFGPGTRLTVL.

This chain joins TRBV6-5 and TRBJ1-1; TRBD1 is a possible D gene (5 bases). Germline loops: CDR1 MNHEY, CDR2 SVGAGI. V was pared by 2 bases and J by 1 base, with 8 bases between. The CDR3 is made up of 14 amino acids. CDR3 coding DNA: TGTGCCAGCAGTTACCGACAGCCGAACACTGAAGCTTTCTTT. This encodes CASSYRQPNTEAFF.

The CDR3 nucleotides read TGCGCCAGCAGCCAACGACAGGGTGTCTACGAGCAGTACTTC. It specifies CASSQRQGVYEQYF. The chain joins TRBV4-1 to TRBJ2-7; 7 nucleotides agree with TRBD1. Per germline, CDR1 MGHRA and CDR2 YSYEKL. J gave up 3 bases and V 2 bases, and 4 bases lay outside the gene matches. The length of the CDR3 is 14 residues.

The chain carries TRBV2 and TRBJ2-6; 8 nucleotides match TRBD1. Germline assignment: CDR1 SNHLY and CDR2 FYNNEI. J lost 0 bases, V lost 5 bases, and 15 bases had no gene match. The CDR3 loop spans 20 amino acids. CDR3 DNA sequence: TGTGCCAGCAGTTGGCTAGCGAGACAGGGGACCTTCTCTGGGGCCAACGTCCTGACTTTC. Translated, it gives CASSWLARQGTFSGANVLTF. Full variable domain (missing parts from reference TRBV2 and TRBJ2-6): EPEVTQTPSHQVTQMGQEVILRCVPISNHLYFYWYRQILGQKVEFLVSFYNNEISEKSEIFDDQFSVERPDGSNFTLKIRSTKLEDSAMYFCASSWLARQGTFSGANVLTFGAGSRLTVL.

This sequence joins TRBV6-1 and TRBJ1-2; possible D gene TRBD1, 5 bases. The length of the CDR3 is 14 residues. V lost 1 base and J 8 bases, leaving 14 bases between the germline ends. The germline CDR1 and CDR2 sequences are MNHNS and SASEGT. CDR3 sequence (DNA): TGTGCCAGCAGTGAAGACAGGTACTTTGGGGGCTACACCTTC. Translated, it gives CASSEDRYFGGYTF.

The chain combines TRBV11-2 with TRBJ1-1, with D perhaps matching TRBD1 (5 bases). V was clipped by 4 bases and J by 4 bases, with 10 bases between them. CDR1 and CDR2 from the germline V gene are SGHAT and FQNNGV. The CDR3 loop spans 13 amino acids. CDR3 bases: TGTGCCAGCAGCTCAGGGTATGTCACTGAAGCTTTCTTT. Protein sequence: CASSSGYVTEAFF.

The chain couples TRBV19 to TRBJ1-1, with D maybe TRBD1 (5 bases). V was trimmed by 4 bases and J by 0 bases, leaving 15 bases between them. CDR1 and CDR2 (germline): LNHDA, SQIVND (reference sequence). The CDR3 is 16 amino acids. CDR3 sequence (DNA): TGTGCCAGTAGTAGCCGGGGGGGTCGGATGAACACTGAAGCTTTCTTT. Its translation is CASSSRGGRMNTEAFF.